This T cell receptor (beta chain) comes out of a study of CD8 T cells in ankylosing spondylitis. Study results and caveats: Typical of ankylosing spondylitis blood, it appeared, was a TCR beta motif of roughly eight highly homologous variants. Disease-associated clones were CD8+ and fairly uncommon in peripheral blood.

This clonotype has ten or more counts. Its antigen is not known. The CDR3 has 12 amino acids. Trimming stripped 3 bases from V and 7 bases from J, with 8 bases between. Using quantitative 5'-RACE with molecular barcodes, the authors made TCR beta libraries. TCRdb re-called the 5' RACE reads with MiXCR, one entry per CDR3 protein. The sample contains around 250,000 distinct CDR3 sequences, about 10% of which appear only once. The chain links TRBV12-3 or TRBV12-4 to TRBJ2-3; D is unresolved. What was sequenced was blood, either unsorted or a sorted T cell fraction (not recorded which). The sequence came from a male donor with ankylosing spondylitis or in good health (not recorded which). The CDR3 sequence is CASSFGLNTQYF. The CDR3 DNA is TGTGCCAGCAGTTTCGGCTTAAATACGCAGTATTTT.